The 2 T cell receptor beta chains in this list originate from one sample, sequenced in a study of cytomegalovirus exposure and HLA in healthy donors. In the PCR, 60 Vbeta and 13 Jbeta primers were used. The assay was immunoSEQ multiplex PCR, and TCRdb's table has in-frame clones only and misses some. With 60,000 to 100,000 clones in the sample, the ten largest clones hold about 5%. Sequences were obtained from PBMCs. The receptor source for this set is a man aged 25-40 years in good health and CMV-seronegative.

This chain connects TRBV5-1 to TRBJ2-5; D remains ambiguous. V was trimmed by 2 bases and J by 4 bases, leaving 9 bases between them. CDR1 and CDR2 (germline): SGHRS, YFSETQ. The CDR3 totals 13 residues. This chain's CDR3 is CASSFGGPETQYF. As DNA, the CDR3 is TGCGCCAGCAGCTTCGGCGGCCCAGAGACCCAGTACTTC.

This rearrangement joins TRBV2 to TRBJ2-5; a weak D match, TRBD2 (6 bases). The CDR3 sequence is 12 residues long. Germline assignment: CDR1 SNHLY and CDR2 FYNNEI. Trimming left V 6 bases short and J 4 bases short, with 9 bases between. The CDR3 DNA is TGTGCCAGCAGGGGGGAGGTAGAGACCCAGTACTTC. Encoded protein: CASRGEVETQYF. The variable domain in full, completed from reference TRBV2 and TRBJ2-5, reads EPEVTQTPSHQVTQMGQEVILRCVPISNHLYFYWYRQILGQKVEFLVSFYNNEISEKSEIFDDQFSVERPDGSNFTLKIRSTKLEDSAMYFCASRGEVETQYFGPGTRLLVL.